Sequencing of this T cell receptor beta chain was carried out in a study of T cell responses to AZD1222 COVID-19 vaccine. Points from the study as a whole: Donors were largely white British and mainly female; clonal diversity was possibly underestimated. Repertoires in all cases were sampled only once the peak T cell response had passed.

The CDR3 has 14 amino acids. The germline CDR1 and CDR2 sequences are LNHDA and SQIVND (reference sequence). V lost 4 bases and J 11 bases, leaving 18 bases between the germline ends. Generated by immunoSEQ multiplex PCR, the TCRdb table keeps only in-frame clones and is missing some. The sample lists about 270,000 clones; 94% were seen once. As concerns this clone: Its antigen remains unknown.

This chain uses TRBV19 with TRBJ1-5; D is perhaps TRBD1 (5 bases). Sequenced here: peripheral blood, sampled 28 days after the second AZD1222 dose. The receptor was isolated from an adult who received the AZD1222 COVID-19 vaccine. The DNA for the CDR3 is TGTGCCAGTAGTAAACAGGCGTCAGGATTGGCCCAGCATTTT. Translated, it gives CASSKQASGLAQHF.